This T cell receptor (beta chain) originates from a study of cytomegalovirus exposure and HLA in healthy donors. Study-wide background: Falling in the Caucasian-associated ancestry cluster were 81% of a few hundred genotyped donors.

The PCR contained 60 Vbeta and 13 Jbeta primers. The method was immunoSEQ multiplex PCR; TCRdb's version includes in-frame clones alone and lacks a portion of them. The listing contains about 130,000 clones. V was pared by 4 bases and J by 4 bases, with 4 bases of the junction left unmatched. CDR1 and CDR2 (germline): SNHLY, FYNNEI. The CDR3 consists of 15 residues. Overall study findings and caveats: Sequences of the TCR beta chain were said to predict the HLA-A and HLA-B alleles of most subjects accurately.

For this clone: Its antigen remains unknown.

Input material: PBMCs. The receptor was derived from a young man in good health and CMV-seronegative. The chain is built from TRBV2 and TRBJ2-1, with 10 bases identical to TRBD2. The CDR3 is CASSGERGGYNEQFF. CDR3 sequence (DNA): TGTGCCAGCAGTGGTGAGCGGGGGGGGTACAATGAGCAGTTCTTC. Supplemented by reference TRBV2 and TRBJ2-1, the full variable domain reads EPEVTQTPSHQVTQMGQEVILRCVPISNHLYFYWYRQILGQKVEFLVSFYNNEISEKSEIFDDQFSVERPDGSNFTLKIRSTKLEDSAMYFCASSGERGGYNEQFFGPGTRLTVL.